This T cell receptor (beta chain) was identified in a study of blood T cell repertoires in COVID-19. Study details: The United States, Italy and Spain were the sources of the acute and convalescent COVID-19 samples.

Germline V gene data show CDR1 as SGHVS and CDR2 as FQNEAQ. V lost 3 bases and J lost 2; bases outside the gene matches: 4. This CDR3 contains 16 residues. TCRdb keeps only in-frame clones here, not all; method: immunoSEQ multiplex PCR. The sample yields tens of thousands of clones, about 90% seen once. V gene TRBV7-8 combines with J gene TRBJ2-5; 12 nucleotides align to TRBD2. The sequence derives from a human donor in a cohort sampled during active COVID-19. Sample: peripheral blood. Here the CDR3 DNA reads TGTGCCAGCAGCTTTCCTAGCGGGGGGGTTCAAGAGACCCAGTACTTC. Its translation: CASSFPSGGVQETQYF.